A single sample is the source of the 26 T cell receptor beta chains below, sequenced in a study of blood T cell repertoires in COVID-19. Some clones are missing from TCRdb's copy, which holds only in-frame ones; the method was immunoSEQ multiplex PCR. The sample has about 200,000 clones; roughly 90% are singletons. Sequenced: PBMCs or T cells enriched from blood (not recorded which). The receptor source for this set is a woman under 30 who had recovered from COVID-19.

J is TRBJ2-3 and V is TRBV30; 7 bases line up with TRBD2. CDR1 is GTSNPN and CDR2 is SVGIG in the germline V gene (reference sequence). J lost 2 bases, V lost 2 bases, and 13 bases had no gene match. CDR3 length: 17 residues. CDR3: CAWSLGWASGYTDTQYF. For the CDR3, the DNA is TGTGCCTGGAGTCTAGGGTGGGCTAGCGGCTACACAGATACGCAGTATTTT.

This chain connects TRBV10-1 to TRBJ2-3; D is unresolved. CDR1 and CDR2 (germline): WNHNN, SYGVQD (reference sequence). This CDR3 has 17 residues. V shed 0 bases and J shed 3 bases, with 16 bases lying between them. CDR3 protein: CASSESTLESITDTQYF. Written as DNA, the CDR3 is TGCGCCAGCAGTGAGTCGACTCTAGAATCCATTACAGATACGCAGTATTTT.

J is TRBJ1-6 and V is TRBV7-9; D possibly corresponds to TRBD1 (5 bases). This CDR3 is 14 amino acids long. Germline assignment: CDR1 SEHNR and CDR2 FQNEAQ (reference sequence). V was clipped by 1 base and J by 8 bases, with 9 bases between them. The CDR3 spells CASSLGQSDSPLHF. CDR3 DNA: TGTGCCAGCAGCTTAGGACAGAGTGATTCACCCCTCCACTTT.

This chain connects TRBV19 to TRBJ2-1; 9 bases fit TRBD2. Losses at the gene ends were 10 bases for V and 4 bases for J; bases not matched to a gene: 11. The length of the CDR3 is 15 residues. CDR1 and CDR2 (germline): LNHDA, SQIVND (reference sequence). CDR3 protein: CATKEVAGAYNEQFF. The CDR3 region has the DNA TGTGCCACTAAGGAAGTAGCGGGGGCATACAATGAGCAGTTCTTC.

The gene calls are TRBV28 and TRBJ2-7; D is unclear. Germline assignment: CDR1 MDHEN and CDR2 SYDVKM. Trimming pared 2 bases from V and 4 bases from J, leaving 9 bases between. The CDR3 totals 13 residues. DNA for the CDR3: TGTGCCAGCAGTTTACGAGGAAGTTACGAGCAGTACTTC. It yields the protein CASSLRGSYEQYF.

This clone was found once. The V gene is TRBV7-9, the J gene TRBJ2-3; perhaps TRBD2 as D (6 bases). CDR3 length: 15 residues. V gave up 6 bases and J gave up 7 bases, with 20 bases separating them. Germline CDR1 SEHNR, CDR2 FQNEAQ (reference sequence). The DNA of the CDR3 is TGTGCCAGCAGAGGCGGACTAACCAATCCCTATACGCAGTATTTT. It encodes CASRGGLTNPYTQYF.

This rearrangement joins TRBV19 to TRBJ2-7; the D gene is possibly TRBD2 (6 bases). Germline V CDR1 and CDR2: LNHDA, SQIVND (reference sequence). The CDR3 covers 17 residues. Trimming removed 3 bases from V and 4 bases from J, with 22 bases in between. The DNA of the CDR3 is TGTGCCAGTAGTATCTCCCACCAACCGGGACTCCCTTACGAGCAGTACTTC. This gives the protein CASSISHQPGLPYEQYF.

CDR3 coding DNA: TGTGCCAGCAGCAGGGGTTACTACGAGCAGTACTTC. Translating gives CASSRGYYEQYF. V gene TRBV6-5 combines with J gene TRBJ2-7; a weak D match, TRBD1 (6 bases). From germline, CDR1 is MNHEY and CDR2 SVGAGI. The CDR3 covers 12 residues. V was shortened by 6 bases and J by 3 bases, with 9 bases between the two germline ends.

This clone was observed a handful of times. The chain uses TRBV2 and TRBJ1-5; D unresolved. V gave up 11 bases and J gave up 5 bases, with 10 bases separating them. Germline loops: CDR1 SNHLY, CDR2 FYNNEI. There are 11 residues in the CDR3. The CDR3 spells CALVIDQPQHF. DNA of the CDR3: TGTGCCCTTGTAATAGATCAGCCCCAGCATTTT.

V usage is TRBV30 and J usage is TRBJ1-6; D may be TRBD1 (5 bases). V gave up 8 bases and J gave up 9 bases, with 17 bases separating them. This CDR3 is built from 13 residues. CDR1 is GTSNPN and CDR2 is SVGIG in the germline V gene (reference sequence). CDR3 in amino acids: CAGTSGPGSPLHF. In DNA form, the CDR3 reads TGTGCCGGAACCTCAGGGCCGGGTTCACCCCTCCACTTT.

The V gene is TRBV2, the J gene TRBJ1-4, with 8 bases that match TRBD1. The CDR3 consists of 16 residues. The germline gives CDR1 SNHLY, CDR2 FYNNEI. Losses at the gene ends were 5 bases for V and 2 bases for J; bases not matched to a gene: 7. This chain's CDR3 is CASSRDRTGTNEKLFF. CDR3 coding DNA: TGTGCCAGCAGTCGCGATAGGACAGGGACTAATGAAAAACTGTTTTTT.

This rearrangement joins TRBV6-1 to TRBJ1-1; 7 positions match TRBD1. CDR1 and CDR2 (germline): MNHNS, SASEGT. V gave up 3 bases and J gave up 5 bases; unmatched junction bases: 6. The CDR3 covers 14 residues. The CDR3, as DNA: TGTGCCAGCAGTGACAGGGGGGTTTGGACTGAAGCTTTCTTT. Protein sequence: CASSDRGVWTEAFF.

V gene TRBV2 combines with J gene TRBJ1-6, with 7 bases identical to TRBD1. There are 14 residues in the CDR3. The germline CDR1 and CDR2 sequences are SNHLY and FYNNEI. The trim removed 6 bases at V and 5 bases at J, leaving 4 bases unmatched. CDR3 in DNA: TGTGCCAGCAGCTCGGACAGGAATAATTCACCCCTCCACTTT. Residues: CASSSDRNNSPLHF.

The chain employs TRBV10-2 and TRBJ2-2, with D hard to call. Germline CDR1 reads WSHSY; CDR2 reads SAAADI. Trimming cost V 10 bases and J 7 bases, with 16 bases left between them. The CDR3 sequence is 13 residues long. The CDR3 region is CATNDLISGELFF. CDR3 DNA: TGCGCCACCAACGATTTGATCAGCGGGGAGCTGTTTTTT.

The chain combines TRBV10-3 with TRBJ1-2; D might be TRBD1 (5 bases). Germline V gene sequence: CDR1 ENHRY, CDR2 SYGVKD. The CDR3 sequence is 17 residues long. Trimming took off 4 bases at V and 0 bases at J, with 18 bases between the two ends. CDR3 in amino acids: CAISVLAGGTTNYGYTF. CDR3 DNA: TGTGCCATCAGTGTCCTCGCCGGGGGGACCACTAACTATGGCTACACCTTC.

The V gene is TRBV4-1, the J gene TRBJ1-2; D is ambiguous. The length of the CDR3 is 15 residues. The V end was cut by 1 base, the J end by 4 bases, with 13 bases between. Per germline, CDR1 MGHRA and CDR2 YSYEKL. CDR3 loop: CASSQGGQATYGYTF. The CDR3 region has the DNA TGCGCCAGCAGCCAAGGCGGGCAGGCGACCTATGGCTACACCTTC.

This rearrangement joins TRBV3-1 (or the pseudogene TRBV3-2) to TRBJ2-2; D is possibly TRBD2 (6 bases). Trimming stripped 6 bases from V and 2 bases from J, with 19 bases between. From germline, CDR1 is LGHDT and CDR2 YNNKEL (reference sequence). The CDR3 loop spans 17 amino acids. CDR3 sequence (DNA): TGTGCCAGCAGATCCATAACGGGGGTTCGAAACACCGGGGAGCTGTTTTTT. It specifies CASRSITGVRNTGELFF.

V is TRBV30 and J is TRBJ1-5; D call uncertain. V shed 0 bases and J shed 6 bases, with 9 bases lying between them. This CDR3 has 13 residues. Germline CDR1 GTSNPN, CDR2 SVGIG (reference sequence). Here the CDR3 DNA reads TGTGCCTGGAGTGTGGGCGTTAGTCAGCCCCAGCATTTT. It encodes CAWSVGVSQPQHF.

The chain carries TRBV7-2 and TRBJ2-1; tentatively, D is TRBD2 (6 bases). This CDR3 has 12 amino acids. Germline V CDR1 and CDR2: SGHTA, FQGNSA. V was shortened by 4 bases and J by 8 bases, with 9 bases between the two germline ends. CDR3: CASSSSGYEQFF. For the CDR3, the DNA is TGTGCCAGCAGCTCCAGCGGGTATGAGCAGTTCTTC.

The V call is TRBV5-1, the J call TRBJ2-1; 7 bases fit TRBD1. This CDR3 is built from 13 residues. J gave up 5 bases and V 6 bases, and 5 bases lay outside the gene matches. Germline V gives CDR1 SGHRS, CDR2 YFSETQ. The CDR3 region is CASTLTGNNEQFF. Here the CDR3 DNA reads TGCGCCAGCACCCTGACAGGGAACAATGAGCAGTTCTTC.

CDR3 protein: CASSGPGRYSPLHF. The CDR3 DNA follows: TGTGCCAGCAGCGGACCAGGGCGATATTCACCCCTCCACTTT. This rearrangement joins TRBV9 to TRBJ1-6; the D gene is possibly TRBD1 (5 bases). The CDR3 extends over 14 amino acids. Germline CDR1 and CDR2: SGDLS and YYNGEE. V was trimmed by 3 bases and J by 8 bases, leaving 12 bases between them.

The chain couples TRBV9 to TRBJ2-7; D might be TRBD1 (6 bases). The CDR3 runs 16 residues. V was pared by 0 bases and J by 2 bases, with 15 bases between. Germline CDR1 reads SGDLS; CDR2 reads YYNGEE. CDR3 in amino acids: CASSVDSGHGAYEQYF. The CDR3 DNA sequence: TGTGCCAGCAGCGTAGACTCGGGACATGGTGCCTACGAGCAGTACTTC.

The J gene is TRBJ1-6, the V gene TRBV12-3 or TRBV12-4, with 7 positions matching TRBD1. J was trimmed by 7 bases and V by 5 bases; bases with no gene match: 2. CDR3 length: 13 residues. The CDR3 loop is CASSPGQNSPLHF. The DNA for the CDR3 is TGTGCCAGCAGTCCGGGACAGAATTCACCCCTCCACTTT.

This chain joins TRBV19 and TRBJ1-6; TRBD1 matches 10 bases. In germline, CDR1 is LNHDA, CDR2 SQIVND (reference sequence). This CDR3 contains 17 residues. V lost 6 bases and J lost 3; bases outside the gene matches: 8. CDR3 residues: CASSRTGGTNYNSPLHF. CDR3 sequence (DNA): TGTGCCAGTAGCAGGACAGGGGGAACGAACTATAATTCACCCCTCCACTTT.

The chain has TRBV6-1 and TRBJ2-1; possible D gene TRBD2, 6 bases. In germline, CDR1 is MNHNS, CDR2 SASEGT. This CDR3 spans 20 amino acids. Deletions cut 2 bases from V and 5 bases from J, with 28 bases between. CDR3 DNA sequence: TGTGCCAGCAGTGAACTCGGGGAGGAATACAGGCCCCTATTCAACAATGAGCAGTTCTTC. Translating gives CASSELGEEYRPLFNNEQFF.

This chain uses TRBV24-1 with TRBJ1-2; 10 bases are a match to TRBD1. The ends lost 4 bases at V and 4 bases at J; junction bases unmatched: 2. CDR1 is KGHDR and CDR2 is SFDVKD in the germline V gene. This CDR3 comprises 14 residues. The DNA of the CDR3 is TGTGCCACCAGTGAGGGACAGGGGCCCTATGGCTACACCTTC. Translated, it gives CATSEGQGPYGYTF.